The following is a T cell receptor beta chain sequence with its context. Its matching antigen is unknown. The data are from a study of graft-versus-host responses after intestinal transplantation. General study results and limits: Peak GvH clone levels in circulation were associated with early post-transplant HvG declines.

Assay: immunoSEQ multiplex PCR; the TCRdb copy retains only in-frame clones and omits some. Among some 35,000 clones listed, approximately 93% were seen once. Deletions cut 0 bases from V and 2 bases from J, with 10 bases between. The CDR3 extends over 15 amino acids. Germline V gene lookup returns CDR1 SGHTA and CDR2 FQGNSA. The receptor was derived from a human donor who was the organ donor for an intestinal transplant. The chain combines TRBV7-2 with TRBJ1-2; D uncertain. This specimen consisted of unstimulated CD4+ T cells sorted from spleen or lymph node cells, obtained before transplant. In DNA form, the CDR3 reads TGTGCCAGCAGCTTAGCCCTAAAAGGGAACTATGGCTACACCTTC. Translated: CASSLALKGNYGYTF.